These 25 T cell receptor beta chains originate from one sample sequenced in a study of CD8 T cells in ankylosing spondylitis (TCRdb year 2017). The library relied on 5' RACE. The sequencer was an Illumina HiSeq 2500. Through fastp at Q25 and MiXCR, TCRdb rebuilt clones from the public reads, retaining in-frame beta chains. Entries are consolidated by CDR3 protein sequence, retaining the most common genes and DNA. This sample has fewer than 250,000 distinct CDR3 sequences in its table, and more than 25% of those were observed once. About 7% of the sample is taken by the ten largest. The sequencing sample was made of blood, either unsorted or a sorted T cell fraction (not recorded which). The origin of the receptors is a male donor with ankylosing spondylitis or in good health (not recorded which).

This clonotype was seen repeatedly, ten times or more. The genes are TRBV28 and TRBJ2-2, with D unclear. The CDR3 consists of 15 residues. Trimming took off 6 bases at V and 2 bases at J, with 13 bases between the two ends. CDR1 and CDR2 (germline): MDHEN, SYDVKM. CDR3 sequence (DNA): TGTGCCAGCAGCCGAGTTATGGGTAACACCGGGGAGCTGTTTTTT. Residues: CASSRVMGNTGELFF.

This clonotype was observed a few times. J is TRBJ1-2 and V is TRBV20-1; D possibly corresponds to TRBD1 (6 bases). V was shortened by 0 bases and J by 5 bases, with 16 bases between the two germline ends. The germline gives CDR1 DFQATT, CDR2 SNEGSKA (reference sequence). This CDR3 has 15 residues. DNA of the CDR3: TGCAGTGCTAGAGATTCAGGACAGCCCCAATATGGCTACACCTTC. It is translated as CSARDSGQPQYGYTF.

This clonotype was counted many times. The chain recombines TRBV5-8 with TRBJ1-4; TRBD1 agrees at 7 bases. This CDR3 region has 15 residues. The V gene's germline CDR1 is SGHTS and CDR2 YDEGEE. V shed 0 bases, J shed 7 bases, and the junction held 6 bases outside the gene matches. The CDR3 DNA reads TGTGCCAGCAGCTTGGAGGGACAGTCTTCTGAAAAACTGTTTTTT. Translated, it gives CASSLEGQSSEKLFF.

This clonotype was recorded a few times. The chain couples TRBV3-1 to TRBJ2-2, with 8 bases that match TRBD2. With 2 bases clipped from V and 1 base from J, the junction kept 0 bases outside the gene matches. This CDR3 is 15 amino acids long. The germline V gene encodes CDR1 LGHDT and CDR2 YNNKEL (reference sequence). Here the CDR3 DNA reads TGTGCCAGCAGCCAAAGCGGGAGGAACACCGGGGAGCTGTTTTTT. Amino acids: CASSQSGRNTGELFF.

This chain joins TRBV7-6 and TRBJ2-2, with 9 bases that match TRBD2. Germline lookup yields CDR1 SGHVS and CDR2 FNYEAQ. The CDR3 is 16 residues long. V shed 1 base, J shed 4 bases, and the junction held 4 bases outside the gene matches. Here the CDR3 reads CASSLGLAGTTGELFF. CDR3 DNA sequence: TGTGCCAGCAGCTTAGGGCTAGCGGGGACCACCGGGGAGCTGTTTTTT.

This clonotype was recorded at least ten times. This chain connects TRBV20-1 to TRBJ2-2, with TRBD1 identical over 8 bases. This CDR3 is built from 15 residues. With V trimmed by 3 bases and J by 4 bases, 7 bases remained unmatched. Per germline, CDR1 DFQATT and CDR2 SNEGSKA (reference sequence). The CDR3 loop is CSASWQGATTGELFF. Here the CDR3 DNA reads TGCAGTGCTAGTTGGCAGGGGGCGACCACCGGGGAGCTGTTTTTT.

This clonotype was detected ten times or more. CDR3 coding DNA: TGCAGCGTTGCTTTTTGGGGTAATCAGCCCCAGCATTTT. Encoded protein: CSVAFWGNQPQHF. This chain joins TRBV29-1 and TRBJ1-5; D not resolved. The V and J ends lost 4 bases and 4 bases respectively, with 11 bases between them. In germline, CDR1 is SQVTM, CDR2 ANQGSEA. The CDR3 loop spans 13 amino acids.

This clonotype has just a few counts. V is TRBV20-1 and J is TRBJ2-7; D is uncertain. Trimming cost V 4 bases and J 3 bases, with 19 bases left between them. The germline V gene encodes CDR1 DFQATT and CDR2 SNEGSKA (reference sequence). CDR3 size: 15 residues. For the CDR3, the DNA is TGCAGTGCTAAGAGACGAGCTGTGTCCCTCTACGAGCAGTACTTC. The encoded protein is CSAKRRAVSLYEQYF.

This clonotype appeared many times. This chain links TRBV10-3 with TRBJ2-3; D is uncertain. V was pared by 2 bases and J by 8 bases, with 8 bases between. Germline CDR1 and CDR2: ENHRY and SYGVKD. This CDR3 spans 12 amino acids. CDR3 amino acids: CAISEVTSTQYF. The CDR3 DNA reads TGTGCCATCAGTGAGGTGACCAGTACGCAGTATTTT.

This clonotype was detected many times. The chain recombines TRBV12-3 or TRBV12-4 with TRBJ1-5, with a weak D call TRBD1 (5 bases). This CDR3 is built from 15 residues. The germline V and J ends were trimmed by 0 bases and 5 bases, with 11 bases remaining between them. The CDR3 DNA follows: TGTGCCAGCAGTTTAGCTCAGGGAGTTTATCAGCCCCAGCATTTT. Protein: CASSLAQGVYQPQHF.

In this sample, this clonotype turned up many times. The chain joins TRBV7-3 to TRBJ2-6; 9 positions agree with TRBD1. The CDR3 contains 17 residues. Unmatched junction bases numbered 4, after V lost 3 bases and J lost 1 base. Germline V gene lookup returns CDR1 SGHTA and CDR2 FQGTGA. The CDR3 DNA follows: TGTGCCAGCAGCTTGTCCGGGACAGGGTCTGGGGCCAACGTCCTGACTTTC. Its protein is CASSLSGTGSGANVLTF.

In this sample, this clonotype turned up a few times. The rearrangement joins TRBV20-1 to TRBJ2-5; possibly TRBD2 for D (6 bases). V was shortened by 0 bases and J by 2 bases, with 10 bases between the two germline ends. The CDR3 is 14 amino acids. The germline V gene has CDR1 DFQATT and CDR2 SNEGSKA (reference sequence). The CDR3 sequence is CSARDFRGQETQYF. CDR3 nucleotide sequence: TGCAGTGCTAGAGATTTCCGGGGGCAAGAGACCCAGTACTTC.

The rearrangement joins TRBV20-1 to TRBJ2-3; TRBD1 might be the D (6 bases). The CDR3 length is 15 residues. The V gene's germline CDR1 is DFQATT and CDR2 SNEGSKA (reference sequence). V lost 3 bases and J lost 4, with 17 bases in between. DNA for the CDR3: TGCAGTGCTAGCGACCCCGAGGACAGCGCAGATACGCAGTATTTT. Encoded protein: CSASDPEDSADTQYF.

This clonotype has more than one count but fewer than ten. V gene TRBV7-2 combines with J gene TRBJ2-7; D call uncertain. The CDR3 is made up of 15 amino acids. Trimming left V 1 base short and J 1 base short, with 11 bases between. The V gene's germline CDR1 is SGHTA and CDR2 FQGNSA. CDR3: CASSLVGSPSYEQYF. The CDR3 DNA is TGTGCCAGCAGCTTAGTGGGCAGTCCGTCCTACGAGCAGTACTTC. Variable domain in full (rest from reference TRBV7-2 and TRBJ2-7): GAGVSQSPSNKVTEKGKDVELRCDPISGHTALYWYRQSLGQGLEFLIYFQGNSAPDKSGLPSDRFSAERTGGSVSTLTIQRTQQEDSAVYLCASSLVGSPSYEQYFGPGTRLTVT.

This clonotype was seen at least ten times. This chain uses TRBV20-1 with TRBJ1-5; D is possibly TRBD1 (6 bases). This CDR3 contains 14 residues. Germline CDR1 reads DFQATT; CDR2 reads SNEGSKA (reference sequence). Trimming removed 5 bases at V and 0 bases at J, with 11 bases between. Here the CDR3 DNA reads TGCAGTGCTGAGCAGGGGAATAGCAATCAGCCCCAGCATTTT. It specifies CSAEQGNSNQPQHF.

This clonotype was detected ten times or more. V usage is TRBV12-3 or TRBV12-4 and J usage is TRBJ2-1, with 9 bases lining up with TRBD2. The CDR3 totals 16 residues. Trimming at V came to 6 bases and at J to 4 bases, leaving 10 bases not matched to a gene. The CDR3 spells CASRRTSAVIYNEQFF. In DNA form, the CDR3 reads TGTGCCAGCAGACGGACTAGCGCGGTGATATACAATGAGCAGTTCTTC.

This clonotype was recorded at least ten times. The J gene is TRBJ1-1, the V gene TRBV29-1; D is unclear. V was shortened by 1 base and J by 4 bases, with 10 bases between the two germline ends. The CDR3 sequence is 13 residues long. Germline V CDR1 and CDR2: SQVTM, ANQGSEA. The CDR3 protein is CSVEGGIGTEAFF. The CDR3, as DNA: TGCAGCGTTGAAGGAGGAATTGGCACTGAAGCTTTCTTT.

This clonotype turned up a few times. CDR3 residues: CASSRSPSTDTQYF. The CDR3 DNA sequence: TGTGCCAGTTCTCGCAGTCCTAGCACAGATACGCAGTATTTT. J is TRBJ2-3 and V is TRBV19; no definite D call. The ends were cut back, 8 bases at V and 0 bases at J, with 12 bases in the middle. This CDR3 comprises 14 residues. Germline V CDR1 and CDR2: LNHDA, SQIVND (reference sequence). The full variable domain, its missing parts supplied by reference TRBV19 and TRBJ2-3, is DGGITQSPKYLFRKEGQNVTLSCEQNLNHDAMYWYRQDPGQGLRLIYYSQIVNDFQKGDIAEGYSVSREKKESFPLTVTSAQKNPTAFYLCASSRSPSTDTQYFGPGTRLTVL.

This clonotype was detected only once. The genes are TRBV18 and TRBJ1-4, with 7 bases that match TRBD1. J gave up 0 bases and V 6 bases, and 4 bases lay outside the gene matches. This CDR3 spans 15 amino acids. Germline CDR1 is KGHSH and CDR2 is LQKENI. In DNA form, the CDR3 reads TGTGCCAGCTCCGACGGACAGGCAACTAATGAAAAACTGTTTTTT. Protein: CASSDGQATNEKLFF.

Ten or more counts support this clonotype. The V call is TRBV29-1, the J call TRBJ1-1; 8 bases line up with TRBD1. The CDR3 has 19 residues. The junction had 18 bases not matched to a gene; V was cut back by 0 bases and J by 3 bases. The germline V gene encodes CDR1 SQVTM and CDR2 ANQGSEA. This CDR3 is CSVEEPGGRGRLDYTEAFF. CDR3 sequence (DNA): TGCAGCGTTGAAGAACCTGGTGGCAGGGGGCGATTGGATTACACTGAAGCTTTCTTT.

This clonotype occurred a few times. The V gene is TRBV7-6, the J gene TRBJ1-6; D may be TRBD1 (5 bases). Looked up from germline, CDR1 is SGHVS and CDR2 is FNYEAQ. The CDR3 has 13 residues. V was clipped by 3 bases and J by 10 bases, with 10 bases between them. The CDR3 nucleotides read TGTGCCAGCAGCTTGGGGCAGGAGTCACCCCTCCACTTT. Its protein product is CASSLGQESPLHF. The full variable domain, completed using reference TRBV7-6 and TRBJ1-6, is GAGVSQSPRYKVTKRGQDVALRCDPISGHVSLYWYRQALGQGPEFLTYFNYEAQQDKSGLPNDRFSAERPEGSISTLTIQRTEQRDSAMYRCASSLGQESPLHFGNGTRLTVT.

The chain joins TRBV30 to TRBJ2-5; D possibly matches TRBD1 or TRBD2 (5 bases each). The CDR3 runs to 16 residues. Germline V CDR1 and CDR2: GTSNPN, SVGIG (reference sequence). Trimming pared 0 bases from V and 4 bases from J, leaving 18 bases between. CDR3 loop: CAWSVHSGLVGETQYF. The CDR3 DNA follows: TGTGCCTGGAGTGTACATTCGGGGCTAGTGGGAGAGACCCAGTACTTC. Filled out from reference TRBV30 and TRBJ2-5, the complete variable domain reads SQTIHQWPATLVQPVGSPLSLECTVEGTSNPNLYWYRQAAGRGLQLLFYSVGIGQISSEVPQNLSASRPQDRQFILSSKKLLLSDSGFYLCAWSVHSGLVGETQYFGPGTRLLVL.

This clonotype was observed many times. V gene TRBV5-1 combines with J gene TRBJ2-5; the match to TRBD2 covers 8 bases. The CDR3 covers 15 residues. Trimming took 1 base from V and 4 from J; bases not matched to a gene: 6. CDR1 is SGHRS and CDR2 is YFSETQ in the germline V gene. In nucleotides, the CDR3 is TGCGCCAGCAGCTTGACGGGAGGGCCTAGAGAGACCCAGTACTTC. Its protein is CASSLTGGPRETQYF.

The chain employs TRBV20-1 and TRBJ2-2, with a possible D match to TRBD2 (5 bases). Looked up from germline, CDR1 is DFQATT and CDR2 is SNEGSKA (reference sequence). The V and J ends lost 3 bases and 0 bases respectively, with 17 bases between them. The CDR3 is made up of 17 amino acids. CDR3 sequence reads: CSARSLAAYSNTGELFF. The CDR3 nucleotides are TGCAGTGCTAGGAGCCTAGCTGCCTACTCGAACACCGGGGAGCTGTTTTTT.

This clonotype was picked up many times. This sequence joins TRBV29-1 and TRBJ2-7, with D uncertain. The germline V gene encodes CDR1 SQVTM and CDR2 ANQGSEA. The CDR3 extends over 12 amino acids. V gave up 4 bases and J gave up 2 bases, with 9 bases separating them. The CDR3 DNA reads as TGCAGCGTTGGTCAACCAGCCTACGAGCAGTACTTC. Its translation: CSVGQPAYEQYF.